This TCR beta chain emerged from a study of CD8 T cells in ankylosing spondylitis. Study results and caveats: Significantly higher representation of disease-linked clones was reported for matched ankylosing spondylitis synovial fluid. Ankylosing spondylitis blood appeared to carry a characteristic TCR beta motif of several highly homologous variants. Certain motif variants had earlier appeared in reactive arthritis synovial fluid and blood. As for the disease-linked clones, they showed a CD8+ phenotype and occurred at relatively low frequencies in peripheral blood.

The germline V and J ends were trimmed by 3 bases and 5 bases, with 19 bases remaining between them. The V gene's germline CDR1 is DFQATT and CDR2 SNEGSKA (reference sequence). This CDR3 comprises 15 residues. The authors made TCR beta libraries by quantitative 5'-RACE with molecular barcodes. MiXCR was run by TCRdb on the 5' RACE reads, yielding one entry per CDR3 protein. The sample lists about 800,000 distinct CDR3 sequences; 10% to 15% were seen once. This clonotype was detected ten times or more. What it binds is unknown. The chain uses TRBV20-1 and TRBJ2-5; D is possibly TRBD1 (5 bases). Specimen: blood, either unsorted or a sorted T cell fraction (not recorded which). The sequence was obtained from a male donor with ankylosing spondylitis. The CDR3 here is CSASSSFTGVETQYF. The DNA of the CDR3 is TGCAGTGCTAGCTCATCTTTTACAGGCGTTGAGACCCAGTACTTC.